This passage covers 5 T cell receptor beta chains from one sample sequenced in a study of beta chain features in type 1 diabetes (dated by TCRdb to the late 2010s). Library preparation used the immunoSEQ multiplex PCR assay. The entire amount of isolated RNA was reverse transcribed using the High Capacity cDNA Reverse Transcription Kit, so the sequenced TCRB transcripts were expressed ones. Drawn from immuneACCESS, this table holds only the in-frame rearrangements with V and J called that TCRdb kept. Clones are partly lost; checked studies trace under half to an unresolved V gene and leave the rest unexplained. This sample comprises some 660,000 clones, more than 12% of them detected only once. The ten most abundant clones make up 0.04% of the sample. The antigens for these receptors are not known. The investigation overall reported the following: In all four CD4+ subsets, TCRB CDR3 length was moderately but significantly shorter in type 1 diabetes patients.

Material for sequencing was naive CD4+ T cells from blood. The label giving this sample's cell subset or site can be read as: true naive CD4+ T cells. The receptors come from a man between 18 and 35 years old with type 1 diabetes.

CDR3 amino acids: CASSTLTGVQETQYF. The CDR3 coding sequence is TGTGCCAGCAGCACCCTGACAGGGGTCCAAGAGACCCAGTACTTC. The V call is TRBV5-6, the J call TRBJ2-5; 8 positions agree with TRBD1. From germline, CDR1 is SGHDT and CDR2 YYEEEE. J was trimmed by 1 base and V by 4 bases; bases with no gene match: 6. The CDR3 has 15 residues.

The rearrangement joins TRBV7-9 to TRBJ2-1; 9 nucleotides line up with TRBD1. The V gene end was trimmed by 9 bases and the J gene end by 6 bases; junction bases not matched to a gene: 21. The CDR3 covers 18 residues. Germline assignment: CDR1 SEHNR and CDR2 FQNEAQ (reference sequence). CDR3 protein: CASLHLSLRDRAPNEQFF. The CDR3 region has the DNA TGTGCCAGTCTGCACCTCAGCCTCCGGGACAGGGCCCCCAATGAGCAGTTCTTC.

The chain has TRBV5-5 and TRBJ2-5; D is uncertain. The V and J ends lost 6 bases and 5 bases respectively, with 11 bases between them. CDR3 length equals 12 residues. The germline V gene encodes CDR1 SGHKS and CDR2 YYEKEE (reference sequence). CDR3 residues: CASTPSGETQYF. The CDR3 nucleotides are TGTGCCAGCACCCCTAGTGGGGAGACCCAGTACTTC.

This clone appeared a few times. The rearrangement joins TRBV18 to TRBJ2-7; D uncertain. Trimming cost V 1 base and J 0 bases, with 7 bases left between them. The germline gives CDR1 KGHSH, CDR2 LQKENI. This CDR3 is built from 14 residues. CDR3 coding DNA: TGTGCCAGCTCACCACAAGCGAGCTCCTACGAGCAGTACTTC. Its protein product is CASSPQASSYEQYF.

The chain combines TRBV4-2 with TRBJ2-1; 9 bases are shared with TRBD2. V shed 1 base and J 5 bases; nucleotides not matched to a gene: 12. Germline CDR1 LGHNA, CDR2 YNFKEQ. The CDR3 is 18 amino acids. The CDR3 DNA is TGTGCCAGCAGCCAAGTACTCGAGGCGGGGGGGCCAAACAATGAGCAGTTCTTC. This codes for CASSQVLEAGGPNNEQFF.